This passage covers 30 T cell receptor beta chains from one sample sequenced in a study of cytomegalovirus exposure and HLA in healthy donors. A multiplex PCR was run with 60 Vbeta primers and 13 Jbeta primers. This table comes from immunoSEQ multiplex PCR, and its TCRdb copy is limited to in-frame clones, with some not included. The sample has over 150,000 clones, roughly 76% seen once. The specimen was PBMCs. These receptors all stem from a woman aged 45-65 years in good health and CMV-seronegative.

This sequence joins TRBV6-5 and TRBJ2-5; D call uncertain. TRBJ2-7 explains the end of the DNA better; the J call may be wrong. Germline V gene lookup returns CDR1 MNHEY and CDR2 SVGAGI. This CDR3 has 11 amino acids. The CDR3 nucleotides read TGTGCCAGCGCTTCGCCCTACGAGCAGTACTTC. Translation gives CASASPYEQYF.

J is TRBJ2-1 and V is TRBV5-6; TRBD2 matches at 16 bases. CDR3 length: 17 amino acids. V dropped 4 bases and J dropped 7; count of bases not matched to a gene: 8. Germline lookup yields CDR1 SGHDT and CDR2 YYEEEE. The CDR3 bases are TGTGCCAGCAGCACGGGACTAGCGGGGGGGCCAAGGAATGAGCAGTTCTTC. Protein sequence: CASSTGLAGGPRNEQFF.

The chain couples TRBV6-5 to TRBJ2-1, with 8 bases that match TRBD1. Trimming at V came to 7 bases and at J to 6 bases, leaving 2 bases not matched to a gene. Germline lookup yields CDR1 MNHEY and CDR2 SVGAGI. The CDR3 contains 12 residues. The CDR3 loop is CASNTGGNEQFF. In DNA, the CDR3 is TGTGCCAGCAACACAGGGGGCAATGAGCAGTTCTTC.

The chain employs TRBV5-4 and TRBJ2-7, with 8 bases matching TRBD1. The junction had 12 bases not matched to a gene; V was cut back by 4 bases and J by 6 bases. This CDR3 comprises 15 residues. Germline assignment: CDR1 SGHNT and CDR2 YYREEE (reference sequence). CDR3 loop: CASSPTGQGAREQYF. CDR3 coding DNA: TGTGCCAGCAGCCCGACTGGACAGGGCGCTCGCGAGCAGTACTTC.

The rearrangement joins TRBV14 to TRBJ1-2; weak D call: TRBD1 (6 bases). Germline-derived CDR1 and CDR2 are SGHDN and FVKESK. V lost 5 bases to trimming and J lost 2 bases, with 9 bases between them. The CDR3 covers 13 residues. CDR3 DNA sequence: TGTGCCAGCAGCTCGGGACAAAACTATGGCTACACCTTC. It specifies CASSSGQNYGYTF.

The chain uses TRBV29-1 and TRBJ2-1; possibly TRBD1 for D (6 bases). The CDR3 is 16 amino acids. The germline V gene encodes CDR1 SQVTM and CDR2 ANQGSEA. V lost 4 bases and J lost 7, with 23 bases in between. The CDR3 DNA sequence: TGCAGCGTTGTGTTAGTGGACAGCCCGAGGGTGAATGAGCAGTTCTTC. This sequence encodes CSVVLVDSPRVNEQFF.

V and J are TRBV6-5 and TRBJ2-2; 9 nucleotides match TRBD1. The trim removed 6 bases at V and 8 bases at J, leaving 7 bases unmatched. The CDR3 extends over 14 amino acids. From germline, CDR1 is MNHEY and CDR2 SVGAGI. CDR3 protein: CASRPGTGSGELFF. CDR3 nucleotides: TGTGCCAGCAGACCCGGGACAGGGTCTGGGGAGCTGTTTTTT.

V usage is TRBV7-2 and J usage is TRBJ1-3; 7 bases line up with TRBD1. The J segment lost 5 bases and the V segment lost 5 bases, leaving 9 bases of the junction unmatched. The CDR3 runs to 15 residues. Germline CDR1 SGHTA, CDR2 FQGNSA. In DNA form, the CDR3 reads TGTGCCAGCAGCAACGACAGGGACAGAAGAAACACCATATATTTT. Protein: CASSNDRDRRNTIYF.

Here the CDR3 DNA reads TGCGCCAGCAGCTTCGGACAGGGGAGAGAGACCCAGTACTTC. Translating it yields CASSFGQGRETQYF. This chain joins TRBV5-1 and TRBJ2-5, with TRBD1 identical over 9 bases. This CDR3 spans 14 amino acids. The germline V gene has CDR1 SGHRS and CDR2 YFSETQ. The V and J ends lost 2 bases and 4 bases, in that order; junction bases with no gene match: 3. Supplemented by reference TRBV5-1 and TRBJ2-5, the full variable domain reads KAGVTQTPRYLIKTRGQQVTLSCSPISGHRSVSWYQQTPGQGLQFLFEYFSETQRNKGNFPGRFSGRQFSNSRSEMNVSTLELGDSALYLCASSFGQGRETQYFGPGTRLLVL.

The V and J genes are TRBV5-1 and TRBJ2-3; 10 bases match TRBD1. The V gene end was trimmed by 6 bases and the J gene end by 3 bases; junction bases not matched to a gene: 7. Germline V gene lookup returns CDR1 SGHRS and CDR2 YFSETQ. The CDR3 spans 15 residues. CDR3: CASTHDRGPTDTQYF. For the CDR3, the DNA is TGCGCCAGCACCCACGACAGGGGGCCAACAGATACGCAGTATTTT.

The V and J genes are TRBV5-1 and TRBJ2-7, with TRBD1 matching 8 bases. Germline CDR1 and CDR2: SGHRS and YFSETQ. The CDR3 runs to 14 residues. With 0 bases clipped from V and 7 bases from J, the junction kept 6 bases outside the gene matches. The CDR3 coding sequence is TGCGCCAGCAGCTTGGTGACAGGGGTTTGGGAGCAGTACTTC. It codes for CASSLVTGVWEQYF. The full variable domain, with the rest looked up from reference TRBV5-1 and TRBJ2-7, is KAGVTQTPRYLIKTRGQQVTLSCSPISGHRSVSWYQQTPGQGLQFLFEYFSETQRNKGNFPGRFSGRQFSNSRSEMNVSTLELGDSALYLCASSLVTGVWEQYFGPGTRLTVT.

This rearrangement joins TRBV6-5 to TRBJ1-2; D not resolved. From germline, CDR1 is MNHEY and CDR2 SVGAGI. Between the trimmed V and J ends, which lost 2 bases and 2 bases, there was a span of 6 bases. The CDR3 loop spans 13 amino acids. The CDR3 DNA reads TGTGCCAGCAGTTACAACATGAACTATGGCTACACCTTC. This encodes CASSYNMNYGYTF.

The CDR3 loop reads CASSQGGQINEKLFF. In nucleotides, the CDR3 is TGCGCCAGCAGCCAAGGGGGGCAGATTAATGAAAAACTGTTTTTT. The chain joins TRBV4-1 to TRBJ1-4; perhaps TRBD1 as D (6 bases). This CDR3 is built from 15 residues. CDR1 is MGHRA and CDR2 is YSYEKL in the germline V gene. The V end lost 1 base, the J end lost 4 bases, and 10 bases lay between the germline ends.

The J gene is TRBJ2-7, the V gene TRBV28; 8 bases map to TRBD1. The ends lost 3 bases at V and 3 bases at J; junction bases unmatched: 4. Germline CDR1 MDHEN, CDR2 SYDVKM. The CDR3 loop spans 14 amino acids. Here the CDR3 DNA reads TGTGCCAGCAGTTTGGGACAGGTGAACTACGAGCAGTACTTC. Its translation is CASSLGQVNYEQYF.

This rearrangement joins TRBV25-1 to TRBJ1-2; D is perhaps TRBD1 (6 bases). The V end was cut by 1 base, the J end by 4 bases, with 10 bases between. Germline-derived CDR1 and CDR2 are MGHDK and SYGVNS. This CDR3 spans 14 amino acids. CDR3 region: CASSEWGQFYGYTF. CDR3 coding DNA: TGTGCCAGCAGTGAATGGGGGCAGTTCTATGGCTACACCTTC.

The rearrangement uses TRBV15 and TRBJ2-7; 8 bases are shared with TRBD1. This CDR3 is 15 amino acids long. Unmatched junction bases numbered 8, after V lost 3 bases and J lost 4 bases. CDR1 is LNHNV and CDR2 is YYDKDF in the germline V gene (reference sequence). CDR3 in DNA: TGTGCCACCAGCAGGGAGCCGGGACAGGATTACGAGCAGTACTTC. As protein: CATSREPGQDYEQYF.

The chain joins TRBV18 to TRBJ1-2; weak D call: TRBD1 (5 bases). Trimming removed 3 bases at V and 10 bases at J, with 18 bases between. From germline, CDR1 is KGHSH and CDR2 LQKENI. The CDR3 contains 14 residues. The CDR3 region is CASSPAGTHQDYTF. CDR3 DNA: TGTGCCAGCTCACCCGCCGGGACTCACCAGGACTACACCTTC.

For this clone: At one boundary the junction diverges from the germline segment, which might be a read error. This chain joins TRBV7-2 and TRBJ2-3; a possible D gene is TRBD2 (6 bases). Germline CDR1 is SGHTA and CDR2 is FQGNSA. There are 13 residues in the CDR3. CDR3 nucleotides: TGTGCCAGCACCTTAGGAGGGACAGATACGCAGTATTTT. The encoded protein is CASTLGGTDTQYF. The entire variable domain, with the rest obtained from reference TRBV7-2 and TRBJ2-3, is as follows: GAGVSQSPSNKVTEKGKDVELRCDPISGHTALYWYRQSLGQGLEFLIYFQGNSAPDKSGLPSDRFSAERTGGSVSTLTIQRTQQEDSAVYLCASTLGGTDTQYFGPGTRLTVL.

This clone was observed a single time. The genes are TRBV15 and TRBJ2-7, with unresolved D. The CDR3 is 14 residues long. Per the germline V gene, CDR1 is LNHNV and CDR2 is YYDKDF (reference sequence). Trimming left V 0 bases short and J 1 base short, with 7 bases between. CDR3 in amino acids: CATSRDRLSYEQYF. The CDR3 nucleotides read TGTGCCACCAGCAGAGACCGGTTATCCTACGAGCAGTACTTC.

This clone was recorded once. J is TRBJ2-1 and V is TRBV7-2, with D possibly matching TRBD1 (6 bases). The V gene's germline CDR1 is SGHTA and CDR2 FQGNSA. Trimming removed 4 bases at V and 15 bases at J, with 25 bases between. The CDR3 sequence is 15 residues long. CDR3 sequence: CASSSRIALAWGPFF. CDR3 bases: TGTGCCAGCAGCTCCCGCATAGCCCTGGCGTGGGGGCCGTTCTTC.

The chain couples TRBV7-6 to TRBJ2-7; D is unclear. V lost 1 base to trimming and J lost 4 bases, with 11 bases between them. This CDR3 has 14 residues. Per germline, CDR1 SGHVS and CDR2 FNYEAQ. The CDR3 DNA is TGTGCCAGCAGCTTAGATCTAGTATCGTACGAGCAGTACTTC. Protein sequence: CASSLDLVSYEQYF.

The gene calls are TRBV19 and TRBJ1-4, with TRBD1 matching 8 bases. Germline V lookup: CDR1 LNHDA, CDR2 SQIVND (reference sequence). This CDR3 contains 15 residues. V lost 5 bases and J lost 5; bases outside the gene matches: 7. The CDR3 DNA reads TGTGCCAGTAGTCCCCGGGACAGGAGCAATGAAAAACTGTTTTTT. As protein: CASSPRDRSNEKLFF.

The CDR3 sequence is CASSFNSGNTIYF. The CDR3, as DNA: TGTGCCAGCAGCTTTAATTCTGGAAACACCATATATTTT. V gene TRBV11-2 combines with J gene TRBJ1-3; no firm D call. The CDR3 is made up of 13 amino acids. The germline CDR1 and CDR2 sequences are SGHAT and FQNNGV. The V gene lost 3 bases and the J gene lost 1 base, with 4 bases spanning the gap.

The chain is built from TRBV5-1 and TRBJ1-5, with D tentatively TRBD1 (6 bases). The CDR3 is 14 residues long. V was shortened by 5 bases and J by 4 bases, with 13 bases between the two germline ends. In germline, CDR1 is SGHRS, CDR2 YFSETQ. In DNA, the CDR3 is TGCGCCAGCAGAGCGACAGGACCTAATCAGCCCCAGCATTTT. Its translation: CASRATGPNQPQHF.

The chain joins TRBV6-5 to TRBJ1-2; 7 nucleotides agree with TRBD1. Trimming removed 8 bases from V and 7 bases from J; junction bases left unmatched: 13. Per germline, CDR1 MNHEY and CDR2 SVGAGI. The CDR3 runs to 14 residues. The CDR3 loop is CASGTHATGLGYTF. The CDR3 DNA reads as TGTGCCAGCGGAACCCACGCGACAGGGCTTGGCTACACCTTC.

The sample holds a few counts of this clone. CDR3 DNA sequence: TGTGCCAGCAGACCCGGACAGGTGGGCGGCTACACCTTC. This sequence encodes CASRPGQVGGYTF. V and J are TRBV27 and TRBJ1-2; TRBD1 aligns across 7 bases. This CDR3 is built from 13 residues. With 6 bases clipped from V and 8 bases from J, the junction kept 9 bases outside the gene matches. Germline CDR1 and CDR2: MNHEY and SMNVEV (reference sequence).

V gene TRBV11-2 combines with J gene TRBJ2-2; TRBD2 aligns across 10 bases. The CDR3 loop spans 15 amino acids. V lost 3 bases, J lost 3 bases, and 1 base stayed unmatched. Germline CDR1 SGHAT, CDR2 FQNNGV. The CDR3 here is CASSFLAGDTGELFF. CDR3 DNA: TGTGCCAGCAGCTTTCTAGCGGGAGACACCGGGGAGCTGTTTTTT.

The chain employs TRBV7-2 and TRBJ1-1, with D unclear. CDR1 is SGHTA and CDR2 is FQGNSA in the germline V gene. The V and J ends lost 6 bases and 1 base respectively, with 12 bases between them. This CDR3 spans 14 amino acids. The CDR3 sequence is CASRRESGNTEAFF. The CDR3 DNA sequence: TGTGCCAGCAGACGGGAATCGGGGAACACTGAAGCTTTCTTT. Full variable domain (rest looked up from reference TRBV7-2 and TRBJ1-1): GAGVSQSPSNKVTEKGKDVELRCDPISGHTALYWYRQSLGQGLEFLIYFQGNSAPDKSGLPSDRFSAERTGGSVSTLTIQRTQQEDSAVYLCASRRESGNTEAFFGQGTRLTVV.

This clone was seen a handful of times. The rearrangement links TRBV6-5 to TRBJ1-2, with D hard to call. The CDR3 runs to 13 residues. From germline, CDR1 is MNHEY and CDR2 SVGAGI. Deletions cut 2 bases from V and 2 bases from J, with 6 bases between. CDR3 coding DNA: TGTGCCAGCAGTTACCAGGAAAACTATGGCTACACCTTC. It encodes CASSYQENYGYTF.

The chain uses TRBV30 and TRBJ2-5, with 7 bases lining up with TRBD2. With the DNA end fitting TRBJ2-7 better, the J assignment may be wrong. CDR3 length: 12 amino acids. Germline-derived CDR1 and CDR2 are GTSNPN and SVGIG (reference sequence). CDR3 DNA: TGTGCCTGGAGTAGCGGGATACCCGAGCAGTACTTC. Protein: CAWSSGIPEQYF.